The 25 T cell receptor beta chains below come from one sample, sequenced in a study of blood T cell repertoires in COVID-19. Produced via immunoSEQ multiplex PCR; TCRdb's table is partial and in-frame only. Among approximately 60,000 clones listed, around 79% were seen once. Specimen: peripheral blood. These receptors were taken from a man in his sixties with acute or convalescent COVID-19.

This CDR3 reads CASSSRGLAGSGEYF. The CDR3 DNA sequence: TGTGCCAGCAGCTCTCGGGGACTAGCGGGGAGTGGGGAGTATTTT. This sequence joins TRBV9 and TRBJ2-3, with 13 bases that match TRBD2. Germline assignment: CDR1 SGDLS and CDR2 YYNGEE. V trimming: 4 bases; J trimming: 13 bases; junction bases outside the gene matches: 12. The CDR3 has 15 amino acids.

The chain carries TRBV4-2 and TRBJ1-2; D is possibly TRBD1 (6 bases). The ends were cut back, 0 bases at V and 4 bases at J, with 21 bases in the middle. CDR1 is LGHNA, CDR2 YNFKEQ, per germline. The CDR3 consists of 18 residues. CDR3 in amino acids: CASSQEALVKGGGYGYTF. DNA of the CDR3: TGTGCCAGCAGCCAAGAAGCGCTGGTTAAGGGAGGGGGCTATGGCTACACCTTC.

This chain joins TRBV20-1 and TRBJ1-2; D unclear. CDR3 size: 14 residues. V lost 3 bases to trimming and J lost 0 bases, with 11 bases between them. Germline V CDR1 and CDR2: DFQATT, SNEGSKA (reference sequence). In nucleotides, the CDR3 is TGCAGTGCTAGTCCGAGGGCAGCTAACTATGGCTACACCTTC. Translating gives CSASPRAANYGYTF.

The chain couples TRBV24-1 to TRBJ2-2, with D unclear. Germline V gives CDR1 KGHDR, CDR2 SFDVKD. Trimming took 5 bases from V and 6 from J, leaving 18 bases between them. CDR3 length: 16 residues. CDR3 in amino acids: CATSGWSEHKAGELFF. The CDR3 region has the DNA TGTGCCACCAGTGGGTGGTCGGAGCACAAAGCCGGGGAGCTGTTTTTT.

The rearrangement joins TRBV27 to TRBJ1-1; D uncertain. V lost 6 bases and J 6 bases, leaving 14 bases between the germline ends. Germline V CDR1 and CDR2: MNHEY, SMNVEV (reference sequence). CDR3 size: 13 residues. The CDR3 loop is CASRGAGRAEAFF. The DNA for the CDR3 is TGTGCCAGCAGAGGCGCCGGGAGAGCTGAAGCTTTCTTT.

The chain couples TRBV12-5 to TRBJ1-5, with D hard to call. V lost 1 base and J 11 bases, leaving 9 bases between the germline ends. Germline CDR1 and CDR2: LGHNT and FRNRAP. This CDR3 contains 12 residues. CDR3 residues: CASGLGPGAQHF. CDR3 nucleotide sequence: TGTGCTAGTGGTTTGGGGCCCGGGGCCCAGCATTTT.

This rearrangement joins TRBV2 to TRBJ1-2; TRBD1 matches 8 bases. Germline V gene lookup returns CDR1 SNHLY and CDR2 FYNNEI. The CDR3 loop spans 14 amino acids. V gave up 5 bases and J gave up 4 bases; unmatched junction bases: 6. CDR3 DNA sequence: TGTGCCAGCAGTCGGACAGGGATAGCCTATGGCTACACCTTC. This gives the protein CASSRTGIAYGYTF.

The sample holds one count of this clone. The V gene is TRBV7-2, the J gene TRBJ1-3; 12 positions agree with TRBD1. V was clipped by 5 bases and J by 3 bases; unmatched bases: 5. The CDR3 has 16 amino acids. Per the germline V gene, CDR1 is SGHTA and CDR2 is FQGNSA. CDR3 coding DNA: TGTGCCAGCAGCAAGGGACAGGGGGCAGTTGGAAACACCATATATTTT. This translates into CASSKGQGAVGNTIYF.

This chain joins TRBV7-3 and TRBJ1-2, with D maybe TRBD1 (5 bases). Germline CDR1 is SGHTA and CDR2 is FQGTGA. The CDR3 contains 12 residues. The V end lost 0 bases, the J end lost 8 bases, and 7 bases lay between the germline ends. The CDR3 loop reads CASSLTAGGYTF. CDR3 coding DNA: TGTGCCAGCAGCTTAACGGCAGGGGGCTACACCTTC.

The chain links TRBV18 to TRBJ2-7, with TRBD2 as a possible D gene (5 bases). The V gene's germline CDR1 is KGHSH and CDR2 LQKENI. This CDR3 is built from 15 residues. Trimming left V 5 bases short and J 0 bases short, with 14 bases between. The chain's CDR3 is CASSSQHGSSYEQYF. The CDR3 nucleotides read TGTGCCAGCTCATCCCAACATGGGAGCTCCTACGAGCAGTACTTC.

The chain employs TRBV19 and TRBJ2-1; 8 bases align to TRBD2. Trimming cost V 5 bases and J 3 bases; bases outside gene matches: 9. The CDR3 loop spans 16 amino acids. CDR1 and CDR2 (germline): LNHDA, SQIVND (reference sequence). CDR3 residues: CASSPQGAGGYNEQFF. The DNA for the CDR3 is TGTGCCAGTAGTCCTCAAGGGGCGGGGGGCTACAATGAGCAGTTCTTC. Full variable domain (remainder filled in from reference TRBV19 and TRBJ2-1): DGGITQSPKYLFRKEGQNVTLSCEQNLNHDAMYWYRQDPGQGLRLIYYSQIVNDFQKGDIAEGYSVSREKKESFPLTVTSAQKNPTAFYLCASSPQGAGGYNEQFFGPGTRLTVL.

This rearrangement joins TRBV7-2 to TRBJ1-5; D is unclear. Trimming pared 7 bases from V and 4 bases from J, leaving 17 bases between. The CDR3 runs to 15 residues. Germline lookup yields CDR1 SGHTA and CDR2 FQGNSA. The CDR3 DNA reads as TGTGCCAGCACGGCCGTGGCGGCCCAGAATCAGCCCCAGCATTTT. Its protein is CASTAVAAQNQPQHF.

The V and J genes are TRBV12-5 and TRBJ2-5; TRBD2 aligns across 9 bases. Germline lookup yields CDR1 LGHNT and CDR2 FRNRAP. The CDR3 has 14 amino acids. V lost 6 bases, J lost 5 bases, and 7 bases stayed unmatched. The CDR3 is CASGRTAGGETQYF. The CDR3 nucleotides are TGTGCTAGTGGGCGGACGGCGGGAGGGGAGACCCAGTACTTC.

CDR3 protein: CASSLTSGVYISDYNEQFF. The CDR3 nucleotides are TGCGCCAGCAGCTTGACAAGCGGGGTCTATATCTCAGATTACAATGAGCAGTTCTTC. The rearrangement links TRBV5-1 to TRBJ2-1; 7 nucleotides line up with TRBD2. Trimming took 1 base from V and 4 from J; bases not matched to a gene: 17. Germline values: CDR1 SGHRS, CDR2 YFSETQ. The CDR3 loop spans 19 amino acids.

V gene TRBV4-1 combines with J gene TRBJ1-1; perhaps TRBD1 as D (5 bases). CDR1 MGHRA and CDR2 YSYEKL come from the germline V gene. Deletions cut 2 bases from V and 1 base from J, with 11 bases between. This CDR3 has 15 amino acids. This CDR3 reads CASSQQGQGNTEAFF. The CDR3 region has the DNA TGCGCCAGCAGCCAACAGGGCCAGGGGAACACTGAAGCTTTCTTT.

The V call is TRBV19, the J call TRBJ1-4, with D maybe TRBD1 (6 bases). In germline, CDR1 is LNHDA, CDR2 SQIVND (reference sequence). Trimming took 8 bases from V and 8 from J, leaving 15 bases between them. This CDR3 has 13 residues. The CDR3 is CASGDNSWEKLFF. The CDR3 nucleotides are TGTGCCAGTGGGGACAACAGCTGGGAAAAACTGTTTTTT.

The chain links TRBV7-2 to TRBJ2-2, with D uncertain. The CDR3 sequence is 14 residues long. CDR1 and CDR2 (germline): SGHTA, FQGNSA. The V end lost 2 bases, the J end lost 5 bases, and 9 bases lay between the germline ends. CDR3 DNA: TGTGCCAGCAGCTTAATTAGATCGACCGGGGAGCTGTTTTTT. Encoded protein: CASSLIRSTGELFF.

This clone was seen a few times. The chain is built from TRBV30 and TRBJ2-3; D not certain. There are 12 residues in the CDR3. The germline V gene has CDR1 GTSNPN and CDR2 SVGIG (reference sequence). The ends were cut back, 2 bases at V and 1 base at J, with 4 bases in the middle. The CDR3 reads CAWSPGTDTQYF. Written as DNA, the CDR3 is TGTGCCTGGAGTCCGGGCACAGATACGCAGTATTTT.

In its sample, this clone was seen once. This sequence joins TRBV2 and TRBJ2-3, with 8 bases that match TRBD2. The CDR3 sequence is 16 residues long. Looked up from germline, CDR1 is SNHLY and CDR2 is FYNNEI. With 3 bases clipped from V and 1 base from J, the junction kept 6 bases outside the gene matches. The CDR3 sequence: CASSERAGGRTDTQYF. The CDR3 nucleotides are TGTGCCAGCAGTGAGAGGGCGGGGGGCCGCACAGATACGCAGTATTTT. Drawing the rest from reference TRBV2 and TRBJ2-3, the complete variable domain is EPEVTQTPSHQVTQMGQEVILRCVPISNHLYFYWYRQILGQKVEFLVSFYNNEISEKSEIFDDQFSVERPDGSNFTLKIRSTKLEDSAMYFCASSERAGGRTDTQYFGPGTRLTVL.

This chain connects TRBV5-5 to TRBJ1-5; 8 positions match TRBD1. The germline CDR1 and CDR2 sequences are SGHKS and YYEKEE (reference sequence). The CDR3 consists of 17 residues. J gave up 3 bases and V 0 bases, and 8 bases lay outside the gene matches. The DNA of the CDR3 is TGTGCCAGCAGCTTGGGTATCGGGACAGGTTACAATCAGCCCCAGCATTTT. It codes for CASSLGIGTGYNQPQHF. The complete variable domain, with remaining parts taken from reference TRBV5-5 and TRBJ1-5, reads DAGVTQSPTHLIKTRGQQVTLRCSPISGHKSVSWYQQVLGQGPQFIFQYYEKEERGRGNFPDRFSARQFPNYSSELNVNALLLGDSALYLCASSLGIGTGYNQPQHFGDGTRLSIL.

The chain uses TRBV4-1 and TRBJ2-7; D is possibly TRBD2 (5 bases). Germline CDR1 and CDR2: MGHRA and YSYEKL. The CDR3 has 14 amino acids. V lost 1 base, J lost 1 base, and 8 bases lay in between. The CDR3 here is CASSQAGESYEQYF. The CDR3 DNA reads as TGCGCCAGCAGCCAAGCTGGGGAGTCCTACGAGCAGTACTTC.

This chain uses TRBV2 with TRBJ2-1, with 10 bases matching TRBD2. Looked up from germline, CDR1 is SNHLY and CDR2 is FYNNEI. The CDR3 runs to 15 residues. Losses at the gene ends were 7 bases for V and 3 bases for J; bases not matched to a gene: 6. This CDR3 reads CASKASGGLYNEQFF. The CDR3 DNA sequence: TGTGCCAGCAAGGCTAGCGGGGGCCTCTACAATGAGCAGTTCTTC.

This clone has a handful of counts. Other DNA sequences in this specimen translate into the identical CDR3. This chain connects TRBV12-5 to TRBJ2-3; D not certain. V dropped 4 bases and J dropped 6 bases, with 5 bases sitting between them. Germline V gene data show CDR1 as LGHNT and CDR2 as FRNRAP. This CDR3 has 11 residues. CDR3 sequence: CASGSEDTQYF. CDR3 sequence (DNA): TGTGCTAGTGGTTCGGAGGATACGCAGTATTTT.

The table lists this clone with a few counts. This chain links TRBV18 with TRBJ1-1, with a tentative D call TRBD1 (6 bases). The germline V gene has CDR1 KGHSH and CDR2 LQKENI. The CDR3 is made up of 15 amino acids. With 10 bases removed from V and 5 bases from J, the gap between germline ends came to 23 bases. The CDR3 loop reads CATKDLQGGETEAFF. The CDR3 DNA reads as TGTGCCACTAAGGACTTACAGGGAGGGGAAACTGAAGCTTTCTTT.

The chain combines TRBV9 with TRBJ2-3; maybe TRBD2 (6 bases). The CDR3 is 14 amino acids. Germline V CDR1 and CDR2: SGDLS, YYNGEE. The V and J ends lost 4 bases and 11 bases respectively, with 20 bases between them. DNA of the CDR3: TGTGCCAGCAGCCCTTCCTCTACGATTAGCGGGCAGTATTTT. Protein product: CASSPSSTISGQYF.